A single sample gave rise to the 22 T cell receptor beta chains below, sequenced in a study of blood T cell repertoires in COVID-19. Produced via immunoSEQ multiplex PCR; TCRdb's table is partial and in-frame only. The profile shows more than 45,000 clones, 78% of them singletons. The sequenced sample consisted of peripheral blood. These receptors were taken from a human donor in a cohort sampled during active COVID-19.

The rearrangement joins TRBV7-8 to TRBJ1-1; 7 nucleotides line up with TRBD1. Germline CDR1 is SGHVS and CDR2 is FQNEAQ. This CDR3 has 15 amino acids. V dropped 5 bases and J dropped 0; count of bases not matched to a gene: 6. DNA of the CDR3: TGTGCCAGCAGCCTTGGACAGGCCTTGAACACTGAAGCTTTCTTT. It specifies CASSLGQALNTEAFF. The whole variable domain, remainder taken from reference TRBV7-8 and TRBJ1-1, is GAGVSQSPRYKVAKRGQDVALRCDPISGHVSLFWYQQALGQGPEFLTYFQNEAQLDKSGLPSDRFFAERPEGSVSTLKIQRTQQEDSAVYLCASSLGQALNTEAFFGQGTRLTVV.

The chain has TRBV2 and TRBJ2-7, with TRBD2 identical over 7 bases. The CDR3 sequence is 12 residues long. V shed 10 bases and J 0 bases; nucleotides not matched to a gene: 3. Germline CDR1 SNHLY, CDR2 FYNNEI. CDR3 in amino acids: CATWTSSYEQYF. The CDR3 DNA is TGTGCCACCTGGACTAGCTCCTACGAGCAGTACTTC.

A remark on this clone: The junction shows a germline mismatch at one end, possibly a read error. The chain is built from TRBV19 and TRBJ2-3, with a possible D match to TRBD2 (6 bases). Looked up from germline, CDR1 is LNHDA and CDR2 is SQIVND (reference sequence). The CDR3 contains 12 residues. The CDR3 nucleotides read TGTGCCAGTAGTTTAGAAGCGGGCCCCCAGTATTTT. It specifies CASSLEAGPQYF.

This clone was picked up one time. The J gene is TRBJ2-5, the V gene TRBV2; D ambiguous. Germline loops: CDR1 SNHLY, CDR2 FYNNEI. Trimming pared 8 bases from V and 0 bases from J, leaving 7 bases between. The CDR3 contains 12 residues. CDR3 coding DNA: TGTGCCAGCGGGCATAACCAAGAGACCCAGTACTTC. Protein: CASGHNQETQYF.

The chain joins TRBV5-5 to TRBJ1-1; tentatively, D is TRBD1 (6 bases). V lost 4 bases to trimming and J lost 3 bases, with 22 bases between them. CDR1 and CDR2 from the germline V gene are SGHKS and YYEKEE (reference sequence). This CDR3 is 17 amino acids long. CDR3 loop: CASSSTRGGWMDTEAFF. The CDR3 coding sequence is TGTGCCAGCAGCAGCACCAGGGGTGGGTGGATGGACACTGAAGCTTTCTTT.

The chain joins TRBV27 to TRBJ2-7; tentative D call: TRBD2 (6 bases). Trimming stripped 6 bases from V and 0 bases from J, with 15 bases between. The CDR3 consists of 15 residues. Germline V gives CDR1 MNHEY, CDR2 SMNVEV (reference sequence). Here the CDR3 DNA reads TGTGCCAGCAGATTAGGGACTGCCCCCTCCTACGAGCAGTACTTC. It translates to CASRLGTAPSYEQYF.

The chain is built from TRBV28 and TRBJ2-7; 13 nucleotides align to TRBD2. Germline V lookup: CDR1 MDHEN, CDR2 SYDVKM. Losses at the gene ends were 4 bases for V and 1 base for J; bases not matched to a gene: 10. This CDR3 spans 18 amino acids. The CDR3 DNA reads as TGTGCCAGCAGTTCCCTAACTAGCGGGAGGGCCAGGTCCTACGAGCAGTACTTC. It specifies CASSSLTSGRARSYEQYF.

This clone was recorded once. The chain employs TRBV5-1 and TRBJ2-7; 11 bases match TRBD1. V shed 4 bases and J 6 bases; nucleotides not matched to a gene: 9. The V gene's germline CDR1 is SGHRS and CDR2 YFSETQ. The CDR3 is 15 residues long. CDR3 region: CASSQSAGTGGEQYF. The DNA of the CDR3 is TGCGCCAGCAGCCAATCCGCCGGGACAGGGGGCGAGCAGTACTTC.

This clone was picked up a small number of times. The J gene is TRBJ2-7, the V gene TRBV30; TRBD1 aligns across 7 bases. With 6 bases clipped from V and 4 bases from J, the junction kept 9 bases outside the gene matches. The CDR3 loop spans 13 amino acids. CDR1 is GTSNPN and CDR2 is SVGIG in the germline V gene (reference sequence). The CDR3 here is CACNGRGYYEQYF. The DNA for the CDR3 is TGTGCCTGTAATGGCAGGGGGTATTACGAGCAGTACTTC.

This chain joins TRBV5-6 and TRBJ1-2; 7 positions agree with TRBD1. This CDR3 comprises 14 residues. The V gene end was trimmed by 4 bases and the J gene end by 6 bases; junction bases not matched to a gene: 9. Germline-derived CDR1 and CDR2 are SGHDT and YYEEEE. DNA for the CDR3: TGTGCCAGCAGCGAAACCGGGACAGCCGATGGCTACACCTTC. This codes for CASSETGTADGYTF.

This chain links TRBV30 with TRBJ2-7; 9 positions match TRBD1. Trimming at V came to 2 bases and at J to 2 bases, leaving 7 bases not matched to a gene. Germline V gene lookup returns CDR1 GTSNPN and CDR2 SVGIG (reference sequence). The CDR3 length is 15 residues. Here the CDR3 reads CAWSPGQGPTYEQYF. DNA of the CDR3: TGTGCCTGGAGTCCCGGACAGGGGCCGACCTACGAGCAGTACTTC.

The genes are TRBV3-1 (or the pseudogene TRBV3-2) and TRBJ2-7; tentative D call: TRBD2 (5 bases). This CDR3 region has 13 residues. V lost 6 bases, J lost 2 bases, and 11 bases lay in between. Looked up from germline, CDR1 is LGHDT and CDR2 is YNNKEL (reference sequence). This CDR3 is CASRAEGAYEQYF. CDR3 coding DNA: TGTGCCAGCAGGGCCGAGGGAGCCTACGAGCAGTACTTC.

The gene calls are TRBV2 and TRBJ1-5; maybe TRBD1 (5 bases). V gave up 8 bases and J gave up 0 bases, with 8 bases separating them. The CDR3 extends over 13 amino acids. Germline-derived CDR1 and CDR2 are SNHLY and FYNNEI. The CDR3 loop is CASQGYSNQPQHF. DNA of the CDR3: TGTGCCAGCCAGGGTTATAGCAATCAGCCCCAGCATTTT. The variable domain in full, with the rest retrieved from reference TRBV2 and TRBJ1-5, is EPEVTQTPSHQVTQMGQEVILRCVPISNHLYFYWYRQILGQKVEFLVSFYNNEISEKSEIFDDQFSVERPDGSNFTLKIRSTKLEDSAMYFCASQGYSNQPQHFGDGTRLSIL.

The CDR3 here is CASSLVTRFPTDTQYF. The CDR3 DNA reads as TGTGCCAGCAGCTTGGTAACTAGATTCCCCACAGATACGCAGTATTTT. The chain links TRBV5-4 to TRBJ2-3; TRBD2 is a possible D gene (5 bases). The germline V gene encodes CDR1 SGHNT and CDR2 YYREEE (reference sequence). The CDR3 is 16 residues long. With 0 bases removed from V and 2 bases from J, the gap between germline ends came to 13 bases.

This clone appeared a few times. The chain combines TRBV11-3 with TRBJ2-7, with unresolved D. Trimming removed 5 bases at V and 2 bases at J, with 13 bases between. The CDR3 has 14 amino acids. Germline CDR1 reads SGHNT; CDR2 reads YENEEA. This CDR3 is CASSPETVTYEQYF. CDR3 nucleotide sequence: TGTGCCAGCAGCCCGGAGACGGTGACCTACGAGCAGTACTTC. Supplemented by reference TRBV11-3 and TRBJ2-7, the full variable domain reads EAGVVQSPRYKIIEKKQPVAFWCNPISGHNTLYWYLQNLGQGPELLIRYENEEAVDDSQLPKDRFSAERLKGVDSTLKIQPAELGDSAVYLCASSPETVTYEQYFGPGTRLTVT.

The table lists this clone with a count of one. V and J are TRBV9 and TRBJ1-1; D is uncertain. The CDR3 loop spans 15 amino acids. V shed 3 bases and J shed 5 bases, with 17 bases lying between them. Looked up from germline, CDR1 is SGDLS and CDR2 is YYNGEE. The CDR3 nucleotides read TGTGCCAGCAGCGCCCCCGGGGAGGCAAAGACTGAAGCTTTCTTT. This encodes CASSAPGEAKTEAFF.

The chain joins TRBV3-1 (or the pseudogene TRBV3-2) to TRBJ2-6; D possibly corresponds to TRBD1 (5 bases). Per germline, CDR1 LGHDT and CDR2 YNNKEL (reference sequence). V lost 6 bases, J lost 4 bases, and 13 bases lay in between. The CDR3 is 15 amino acids. The DNA of the CDR3 is TGTGCCAGCAGGACAGCGACTCTCGGGGCCAACGTCCTGACTTTC. It encodes CASRTATLGANVLTF.

The rearrangement uses TRBV5-1 and TRBJ1-2, with 7 positions matching TRBD1. The CDR3 runs 13 residues. Germline CDR1 is SGHRS and CDR2 is YFSETQ. Trimming removed 2 bases from V and 8 bases from J; junction bases left unmatched: 6. CDR3: CASSLLTGYGYTF. In DNA form, the CDR3 reads TGCGCCAGCAGCTTACTGACAGGGTACGGCTACACCTTC. The full variable domain, with the rest looked up from reference TRBV5-1 and TRBJ1-2, is KAGVTQTPRYLIKTRGQQVTLSCSPISGHRSVSWYQQTPGQGLQFLFEYFSETQRNKGNFPGRFSGRQFSNSRSEMNVSTLELGDSALYLCASSLLTGYGYTFGSGTRLTVV.

In DNA form, the CDR3 reads TGTGCCAGCAGCTTAGGGGAGAGGGATGGCTACACCTTC. Protein sequence: CASSLGERDGYTF. V gene TRBV7-9 combines with J gene TRBJ1-2; D gene unclear. The CDR3 length is 13 residues. From germline, CDR1 is SEHNR and CDR2 FQNEAQ (reference sequence). The V gene lost 1 base and the J gene lost 6 bases, with 9 bases spanning the gap.

The chain employs TRBV25-1 and TRBJ1-1; a weak D match, TRBD1 (5 bases). The V gene lost 2 bases and the J gene lost 3 bases, with 13 bases spanning the gap. Germline CDR1 and CDR2: MGHDK and SYGVNS. The CDR3 contains 15 residues. CDR3 in DNA: TGTGCCAGCAGTGAAGACGCAGGGCCGTACACTGAAGCTTTCTTT. Protein product: CASSEDAGPYTEAFF.

The genes are TRBV14 and TRBJ1-3, with D perhaps matching TRBD1 (5 bases). This CDR3 contains 14 residues. Germline CDR1 is SGHDN and CDR2 is FVKESK. V lost 4 bases and J lost 0, with 7 bases in between. DNA for the CDR3: TGTGCCAGCAGCCGACAGACCTCTGGAAACACCATATATTTT. Its translation: CASSRQTSGNTIYF.

The chain employs TRBV7-8 and TRBJ2-7, with D possibly matching TRBD2 (7 bases). The V gene lost 5 bases and the J gene lost 0 bases, with 17 bases spanning the gap. This CDR3 is built from 16 residues. Germline lookup yields CDR1 SGHVS and CDR2 FQNEAQ. For the CDR3, the DNA is TGTGCCAGCAGCCGGTACAGCGGGGACACCTCCTACGAGCAGTACTTC. Translated, it gives CASSRYSGDTSYEQYF.